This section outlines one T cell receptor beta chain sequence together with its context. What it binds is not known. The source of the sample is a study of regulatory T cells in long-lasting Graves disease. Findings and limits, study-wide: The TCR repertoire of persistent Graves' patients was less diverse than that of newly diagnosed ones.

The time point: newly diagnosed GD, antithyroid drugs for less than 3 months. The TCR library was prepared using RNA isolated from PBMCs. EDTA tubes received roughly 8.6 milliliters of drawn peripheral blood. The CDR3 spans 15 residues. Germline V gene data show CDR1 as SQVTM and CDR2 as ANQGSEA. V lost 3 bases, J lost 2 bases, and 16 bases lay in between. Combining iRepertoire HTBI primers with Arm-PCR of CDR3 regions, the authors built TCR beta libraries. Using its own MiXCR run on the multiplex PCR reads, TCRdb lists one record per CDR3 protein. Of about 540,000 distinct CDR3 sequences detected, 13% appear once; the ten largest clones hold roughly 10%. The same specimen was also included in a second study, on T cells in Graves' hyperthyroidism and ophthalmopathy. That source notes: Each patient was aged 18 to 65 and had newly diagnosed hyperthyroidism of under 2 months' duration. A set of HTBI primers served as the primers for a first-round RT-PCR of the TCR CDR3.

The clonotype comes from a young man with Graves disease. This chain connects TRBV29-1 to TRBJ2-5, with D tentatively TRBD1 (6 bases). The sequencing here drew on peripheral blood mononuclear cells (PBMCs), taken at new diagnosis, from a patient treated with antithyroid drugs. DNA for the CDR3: TGCAGCGTTGATTCGGCAGGGGCCATACAAGAGACCCAGTACTTC. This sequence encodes CSVDSAGAIQETQYF.